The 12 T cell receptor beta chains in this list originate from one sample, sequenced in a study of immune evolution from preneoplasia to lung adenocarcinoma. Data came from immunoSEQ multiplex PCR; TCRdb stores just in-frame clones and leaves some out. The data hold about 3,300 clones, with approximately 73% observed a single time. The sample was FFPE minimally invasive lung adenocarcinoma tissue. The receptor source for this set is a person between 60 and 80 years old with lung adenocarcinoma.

CDR3 sequence reads: CASTLGVSPDEQFF. In DNA form, the CDR3 reads TGTGCCAGCACCCTAGGAGTCAGCCCAGATGAGCAGTTCTTC. This chain links TRBV5-6 with TRBJ2-1; D is undetermined. Germline-derived CDR1 and CDR2 are SGHDT and YYEEEE. This CDR3 spans 14 amino acids. Trimming left V 6 bases short and J 8 bases short, with 18 bases between.

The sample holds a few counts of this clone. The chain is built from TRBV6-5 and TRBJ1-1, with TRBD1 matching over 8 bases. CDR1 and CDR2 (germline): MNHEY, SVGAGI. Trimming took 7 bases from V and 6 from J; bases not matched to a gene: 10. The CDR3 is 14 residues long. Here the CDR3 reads CASTLEATGAEAFF. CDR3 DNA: TGTGCCAGCACCCTGGAGGCGACAGGGGCTGAAGCTTTCTTT.

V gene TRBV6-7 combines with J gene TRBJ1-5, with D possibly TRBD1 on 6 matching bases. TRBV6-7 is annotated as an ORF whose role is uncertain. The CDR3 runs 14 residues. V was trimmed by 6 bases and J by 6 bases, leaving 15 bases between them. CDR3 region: CASRIAGVRQPQHF. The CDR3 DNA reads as TGTGCCAGCAGGATAGCAGGGGTGCGTCAGCCCCAGCATTTT.

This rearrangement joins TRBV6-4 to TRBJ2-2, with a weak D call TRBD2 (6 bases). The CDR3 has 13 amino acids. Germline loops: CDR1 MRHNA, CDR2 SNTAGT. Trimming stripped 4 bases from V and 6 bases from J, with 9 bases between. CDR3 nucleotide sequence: TGTGCCAGCAGTGTCGGGAGTGCCGGGGAGCTGTTTTTT. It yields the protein CASSVGSAGELFF.

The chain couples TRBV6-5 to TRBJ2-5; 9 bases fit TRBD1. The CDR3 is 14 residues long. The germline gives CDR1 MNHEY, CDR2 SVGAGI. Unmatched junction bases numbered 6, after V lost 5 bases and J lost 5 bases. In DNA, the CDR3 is TGTGCCAGCAGTCTACAGGGGGCAGGGGAGACCCAGTACTTC. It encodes CASSLQGAGETQYF.

CDR3 nucleotides: TGTGCCAGCAGTGGGTTAGCCGAAGATACGCAGTATTTT. It specifies CASSGLAEDTQYF. The rearrangement links TRBV6-4 to TRBJ2-3, with D unresolved. The CDR3 runs to 13 residues. V lost 4 bases and J 5 bases, leaving 10 bases between the germline ends. CDR1 is MRHNA and CDR2 is SNTAGT in the germline V gene.

CDR3 amino acids: CASSLTDSRPQHF. CDR3 coding DNA: TGTGCCAGCAGCCTTACAGACAGTAGGCCCCAGCATTTT. This sequence joins TRBV5-5 and TRBJ1-5, with a possible D match to TRBD1 (5 bases). Trimming stripped 4 bases from V and 9 bases from J, with 14 bases between. There are 13 residues in the CDR3. Germline V gene sequence: CDR1 SGHKS, CDR2 YYEKEE (reference sequence).

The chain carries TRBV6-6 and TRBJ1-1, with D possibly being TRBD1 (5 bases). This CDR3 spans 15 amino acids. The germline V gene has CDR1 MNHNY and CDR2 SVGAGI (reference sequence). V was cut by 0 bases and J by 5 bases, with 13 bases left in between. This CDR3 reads CASSYSRRGGTEAFF. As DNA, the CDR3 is TGTGCCAGCAGTTACTCCAGACGCGGGGGGACTGAAGCTTTCTTT.

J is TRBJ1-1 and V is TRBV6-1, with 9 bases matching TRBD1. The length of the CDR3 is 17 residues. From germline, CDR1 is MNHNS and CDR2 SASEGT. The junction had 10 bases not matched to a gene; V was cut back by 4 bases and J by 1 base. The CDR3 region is CASSAPWTGAQNTEAFF. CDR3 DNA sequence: TGTGCCAGCAGTGCCCCCTGGACAGGGGCTCAGAACACTGAAGCTTTCTTT.

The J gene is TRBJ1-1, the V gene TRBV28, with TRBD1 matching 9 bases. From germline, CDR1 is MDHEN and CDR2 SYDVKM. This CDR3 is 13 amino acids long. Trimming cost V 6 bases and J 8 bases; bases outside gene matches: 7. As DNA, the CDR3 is TGTGCCAGCAGGTGGACAGGGGAGGCCGAAGCTTTCTTT. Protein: CASRWTGEAEAFF.

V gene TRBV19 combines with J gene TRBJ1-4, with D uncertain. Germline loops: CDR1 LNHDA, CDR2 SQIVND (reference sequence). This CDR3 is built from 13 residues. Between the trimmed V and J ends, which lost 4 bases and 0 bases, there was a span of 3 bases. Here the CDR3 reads CASSTATNEKLFF. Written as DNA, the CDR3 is TGTGCCAGTAGTACTGCAACTAATGAAAAACTGTTTTTT.

The CDR3 DNA sequence: TGTGCCAGCAGTGGACCCGGGACGCCTAGCTACGAGCAGTACTTC. This encodes CASSGPGTPSYEQYF. The J gene is TRBJ2-7, the V gene TRBV27; tentatively, D is TRBD1 or TRBD2 (5 bases each). The length of the CDR3 is 15 residues. Germline V CDR1 and CDR2: MNHEY, SMNVEV (reference sequence). V lost 5 bases to trimming and J lost 3 bases, with 17 bases between them.